The T cell receptor beta chain under discussion was sequenced for a study of CD8+CD57+ T cells in acquired aplastic anemia. Study in general: An average of about 3.4 ug of DNA was obtained from sorted CD4+ and CD8+ cells. The study, taken as a whole, reports: Significance was not reached for CD8+ Simpson's diversity between patients and controls.

This clonotype has only a few counts. The antigen remains unidentified. Genomic DNA served as template for TCR beta VDJ and CDR3 profiling. TCRdb reprocessed the reads via MiXCR and lists one record per CDR3 protein. Of roughly 50,000 distinct CDR3 sequences in the sample, approximately 78% were seen once. Trimming removed 3 bases at V and 8 bases at J, with 13 bases between. Germline V gene lookup returns CDR1 LNHNV and CDR2 YYDKDF (reference sequence). This CDR3 contains 13 residues. The V gene is TRBV15, the J gene TRBJ1-2, with D possibly matching TRBD1 (6 bases). The TCR was taken from a human donor in good health, serving as a control. Sequences were obtained from sorted CD4+, CD8+, or CD8+CD57+ T cells (not recorded which) from PBMCs. CDR3 DNA: TGTGCCACCAGCAGGGGGGCGGGGGGGGGCTACACCTTC. Protein product: CATSRGAGGGYTF.